The sample holds a few counts of the clone carrying this T cell receptor (beta chain). The antigen is undetermined. The entry originates in a study of T cells after yellow fever vaccination. Universal primer sites and UMIs were introduced during 5'RACE template-switching synthesis of TCR cDNA. TCRdb re-derived calls from the 5' RACE reads in MiXCR, one entry per CDR3 protein. The table shows tens of thousands of distinct CDR3 sequences, with more than 5.5% occurring only once. Study results and limitations: One caveat is that FACS-sorted repertoires could contain abundant clonotypes contaminating from the bulk population.

Source: CD8+ T cells sorted from PBMCs, taken roughly 10 days after the first yellow fever vaccination. The sequence was collected from a man between 18 and 29 years old who received the YFV17D yellow fever vaccine.

The chain's CDR3 is CASSSRAQPYNEQFF. The DNA of the CDR3 is TGTGCCAGCAGCTCCAGGGCTCAACCCTACAATGAGCAGTTCTTC. The chain uses TRBV11-2 and TRBJ2-1; D may be TRBD1 (5 bases). Between the trimmed V and J ends, which lost 4 bases and 2 bases, there was a span of 12 bases. Per germline, CDR1 SGHAT and CDR2 FQNNGV. This CDR3 is built from 15 residues.